This TCR beta chain appears in the sequencing data of a study of blood T cell repertoires in COVID-19. Study-level information: PBMCs, B-cell-depleted T cells, or T cells were the source of the cDNA or gDNA that made up the material.

Germline loops: CDR1 MNHEY, CDR2 SVGEGT. CDR3 size: 12 residues. The V gene lost 5 bases and the J gene lost 7 bases, with 11 bases spanning the gap. Authors' analysis steps: Scientists estimated how many nucleated cells there were by amplifying reference gene primers. Measured with immunoSEQ multiplex PCR; TCRdb has only the in-frame clones, and not every one. V and J calls and clone size come straight from that table; D and trimming were deduced from the DNA. There are a few hundred thousand clones in the sample; around 91% occur only once, and around 0.6% lies in the top ten. The sequence came from a man aged 18 to 35 who had recovered from COVID-19. Source material: PBMCs or T cells enriched from blood (not recorded which). The J gene is TRBJ1-2, the V gene TRBV6-2 or TRBV6-3; no firm D call. CDR3 DNA sequence: TGTGCCAGCAGTGAGATCCTCGGTGGCTACACCTTC. It specifies CASSEILGGYTF.